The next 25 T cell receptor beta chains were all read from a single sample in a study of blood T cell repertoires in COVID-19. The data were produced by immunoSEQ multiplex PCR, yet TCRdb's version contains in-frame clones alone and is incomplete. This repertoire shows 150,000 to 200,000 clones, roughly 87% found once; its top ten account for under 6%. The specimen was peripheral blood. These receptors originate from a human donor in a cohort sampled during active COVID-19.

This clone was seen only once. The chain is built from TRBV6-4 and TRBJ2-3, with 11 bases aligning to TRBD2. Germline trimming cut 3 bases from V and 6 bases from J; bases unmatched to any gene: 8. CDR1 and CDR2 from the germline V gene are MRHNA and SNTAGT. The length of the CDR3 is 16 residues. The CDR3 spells CASSEGPSGGSDTQYF. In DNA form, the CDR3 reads TGTGCCAGCAGTGAAGGCCCTAGCGGGGGGAGCGATACGCAGTATTTT.

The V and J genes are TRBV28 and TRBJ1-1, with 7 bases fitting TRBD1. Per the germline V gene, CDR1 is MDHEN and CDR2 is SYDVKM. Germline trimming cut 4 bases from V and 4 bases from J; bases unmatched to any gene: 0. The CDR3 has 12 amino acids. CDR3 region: CASSYRGTEAFF. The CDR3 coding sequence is TGTGCCAGCAGTTACAGGGGCACTGAAGCTTTCTTT.

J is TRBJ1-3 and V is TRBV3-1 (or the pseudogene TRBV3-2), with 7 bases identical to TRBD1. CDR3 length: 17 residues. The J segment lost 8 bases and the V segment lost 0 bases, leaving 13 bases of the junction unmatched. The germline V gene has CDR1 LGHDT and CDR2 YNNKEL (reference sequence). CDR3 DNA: TGTGCCAGCAGCCAAGAATTAGGAGGGGGCGAGGTGGACACCATATATTTT. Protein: CASSQELGGGEVDTIYF.

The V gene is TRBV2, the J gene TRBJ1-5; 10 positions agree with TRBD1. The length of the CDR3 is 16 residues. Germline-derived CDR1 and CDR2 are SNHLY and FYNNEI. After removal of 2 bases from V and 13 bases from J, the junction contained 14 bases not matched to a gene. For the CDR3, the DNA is TGTGCCAGCAGTGAATTTAGGACAGGGGGGAGCTTAGGTCAGCATTTT. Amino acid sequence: CASSEFRTGGSLGQHF.

The DNA of the CDR3 is TGTGCCTGGGGTCCCGGCCTAGGTCAGCCCCAGCATTTT. Protein: CAWGPGLGQPQHF. The chain is built from TRBV30 and TRBJ1-5, with D unclear. The CDR3 runs 13 residues. The V gene lost 5 bases and the J gene lost 6 bases, with 14 bases spanning the gap. Germline assignment: CDR1 GTSNPN and CDR2 SVGIG (reference sequence).

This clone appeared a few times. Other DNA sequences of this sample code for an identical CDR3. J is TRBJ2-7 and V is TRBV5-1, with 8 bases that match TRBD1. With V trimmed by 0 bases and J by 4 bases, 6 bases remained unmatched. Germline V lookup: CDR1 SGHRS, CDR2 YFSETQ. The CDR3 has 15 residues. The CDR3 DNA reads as TGCGCCAGCAGCTTGGTTGGGACAGGATCATACGAGCAGTACTTC. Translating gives CASSLVGTGSYEQYF.

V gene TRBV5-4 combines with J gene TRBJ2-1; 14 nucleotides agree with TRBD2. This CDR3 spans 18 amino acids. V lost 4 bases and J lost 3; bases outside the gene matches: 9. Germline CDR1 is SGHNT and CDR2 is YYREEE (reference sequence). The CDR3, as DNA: TGTGCCAGCAGCACCGGACTAGCGGGGGGCCTCCGCTACAATGAGCAGTTCTTC. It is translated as CASSTGLAGGLRYNEQFF.

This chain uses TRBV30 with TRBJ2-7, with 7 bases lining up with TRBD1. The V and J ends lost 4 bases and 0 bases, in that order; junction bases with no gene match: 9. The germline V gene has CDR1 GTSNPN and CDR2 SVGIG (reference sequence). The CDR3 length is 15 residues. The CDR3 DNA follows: TGTGCCTGGAACCCGGGACAGCAGTACTCCTACGAGCAGTACTTC. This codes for CAWNPGQQYSYEQYF.

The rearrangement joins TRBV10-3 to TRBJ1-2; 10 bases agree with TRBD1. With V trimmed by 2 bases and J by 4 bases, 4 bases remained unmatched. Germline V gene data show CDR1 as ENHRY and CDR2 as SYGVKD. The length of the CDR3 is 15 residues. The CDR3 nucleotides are TGTGCCATCAGTGAGCCGGGACAGGGGTCCTATGGCTACACCTTC. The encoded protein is CAISEPGQGSYGYTF.

This chain's CDR3 is CATSDTGTGVGGTEAFF. CDR3 bases: TGTGCCACCAGTGATACCGGGACAGGGGTTGGTGGCACTGAAGCTTTCTTT. The V and J genes are TRBV24-1 and TRBJ1-1, with 10 bases lining up with TRBD1. Trimming removed 3 bases from V and 4 bases from J; junction bases left unmatched: 10. Germline V gene lookup returns CDR1 KGHDR and CDR2 SFDVKD. The CDR3 totals 17 residues.

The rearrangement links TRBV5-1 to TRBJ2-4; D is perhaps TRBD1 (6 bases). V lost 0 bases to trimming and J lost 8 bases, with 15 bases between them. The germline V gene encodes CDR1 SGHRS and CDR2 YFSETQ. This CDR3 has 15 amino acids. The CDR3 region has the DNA TGCGCCAGCAGCTTGGCCGGGCAGGGGATGGACATTCAGTACTTC. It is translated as CASSLAGQGMDIQYF.

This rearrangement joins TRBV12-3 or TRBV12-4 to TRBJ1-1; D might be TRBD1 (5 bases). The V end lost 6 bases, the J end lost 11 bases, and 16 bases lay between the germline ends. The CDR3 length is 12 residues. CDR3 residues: CASRPLRDFAFF. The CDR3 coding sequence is TGTGCCAGCAGACCCTTGCGGGACTTCGCTTTCTTT.

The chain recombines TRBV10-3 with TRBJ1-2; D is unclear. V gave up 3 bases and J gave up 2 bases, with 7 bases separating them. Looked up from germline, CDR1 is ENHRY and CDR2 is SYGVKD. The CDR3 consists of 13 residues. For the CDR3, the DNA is TGTGCCATCAGTGATTGGGAGAACTATGGCTACACCTTC. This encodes CAISDWENYGYTF.

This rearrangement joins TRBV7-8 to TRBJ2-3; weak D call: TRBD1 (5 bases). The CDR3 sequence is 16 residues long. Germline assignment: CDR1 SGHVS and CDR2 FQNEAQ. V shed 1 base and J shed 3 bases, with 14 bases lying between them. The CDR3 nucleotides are TGTGCCAGCAGCTTAGTGAGTGGACACACAACAGATACGCAGTATTTT. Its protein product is CASSLVSGHTTDTQYF.

CDR3 loop: CASSYRPGSYEQYF. DNA for the CDR3: TGTGCCAGCAGTTACCGGCCGGGGTCCTACGAGCAGTACTTC. V usage is TRBV6-5 and J usage is TRBJ2-7, with a tentative D call TRBD2 (5 bases). This CDR3 has 14 residues. Trimming shortened V by 2 bases and J by 1 base, and 9 bases separated the two germline ends. The germline V gene encodes CDR1 MNHEY and CDR2 SVGAGI.

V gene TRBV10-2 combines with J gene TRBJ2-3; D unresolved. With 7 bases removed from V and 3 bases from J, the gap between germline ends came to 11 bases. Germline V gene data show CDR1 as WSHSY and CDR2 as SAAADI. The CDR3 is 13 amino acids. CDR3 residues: CASMKLRTDTQYF. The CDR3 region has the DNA TGCGCCAGCATGAAACTAAGAACAGATACGCAGTATTTT.

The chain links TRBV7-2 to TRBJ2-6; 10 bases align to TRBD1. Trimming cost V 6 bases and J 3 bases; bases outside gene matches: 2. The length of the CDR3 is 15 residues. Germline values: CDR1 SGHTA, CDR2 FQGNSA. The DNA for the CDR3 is TGTGCCAGCAGAAGGACAGGGGGTGGGGCCAACGTCCTGACTTTC. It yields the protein CASRRTGGGANVLTF.

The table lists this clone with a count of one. The CDR3 here is CASSLGQGNSYEQYF. The CDR3 nucleotides are TGCGCCAGCAGCTTGGGACAGGGGAATTCCTACGAGCAGTACTTC. The chain couples TRBV5-1 to TRBJ2-7, with TRBD1 matching 8 bases. Germline V gene data show CDR1 as SGHRS and CDR2 as YFSETQ. The V and J ends lost 0 bases and 1 base, in that order; junction bases with no gene match: 3. The CDR3 loop spans 15 amino acids.

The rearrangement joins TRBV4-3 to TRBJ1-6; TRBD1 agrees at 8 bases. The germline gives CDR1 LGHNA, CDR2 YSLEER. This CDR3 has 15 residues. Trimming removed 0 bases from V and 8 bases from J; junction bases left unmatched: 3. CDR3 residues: CASSQDRGRYSPLHF. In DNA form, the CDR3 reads TGCGCCAGCAGCCAAGACAGGGGGCGATATTCACCCCTCCACTTT.

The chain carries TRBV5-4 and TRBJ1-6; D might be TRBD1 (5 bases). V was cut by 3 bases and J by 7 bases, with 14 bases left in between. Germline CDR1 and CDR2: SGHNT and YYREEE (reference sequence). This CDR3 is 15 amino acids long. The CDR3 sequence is CASSSPGLWNSPLHF. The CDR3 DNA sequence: TGTGCCAGCAGCTCTCCGGGACTCTGGAATTCACCCCTCCACTTT.

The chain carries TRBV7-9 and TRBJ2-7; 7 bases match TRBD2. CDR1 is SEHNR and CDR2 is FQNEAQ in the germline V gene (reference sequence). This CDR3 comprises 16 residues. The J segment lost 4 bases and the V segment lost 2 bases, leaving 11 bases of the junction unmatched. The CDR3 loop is CASSLKEGRDRYEQYF. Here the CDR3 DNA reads TGTGCCAGCAGCTTAAAGGAGGGGAGGGATCGGTACGAGCAGTACTTC.

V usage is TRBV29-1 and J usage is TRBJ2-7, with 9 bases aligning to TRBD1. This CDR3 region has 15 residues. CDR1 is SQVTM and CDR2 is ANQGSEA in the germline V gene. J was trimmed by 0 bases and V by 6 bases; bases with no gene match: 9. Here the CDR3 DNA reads TGCAGCGTGAGTAGACAGGGGGGGAACTCCTACGAGCAGTACTTC. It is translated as CSVSRQGGNSYEQYF.

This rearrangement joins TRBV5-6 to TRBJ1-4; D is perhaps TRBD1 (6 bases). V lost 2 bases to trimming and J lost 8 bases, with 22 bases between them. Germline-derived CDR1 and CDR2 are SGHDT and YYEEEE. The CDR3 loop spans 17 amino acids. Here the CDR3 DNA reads TGTGCCAGCAGCTTCGGGGCACAGGGTCAGGGCGGAGAAAAACTGTTTTTT. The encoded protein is CASSFGAQGQGGEKLFF.

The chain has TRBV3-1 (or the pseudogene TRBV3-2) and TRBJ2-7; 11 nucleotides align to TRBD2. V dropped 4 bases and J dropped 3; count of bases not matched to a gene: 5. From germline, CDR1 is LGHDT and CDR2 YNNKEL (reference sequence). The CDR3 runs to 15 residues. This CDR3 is CASSPGLAANYEQYF. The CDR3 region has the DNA TGTGCCAGCAGCCCGGGACTAGCGGCCAACTACGAGCAGTACTTC.

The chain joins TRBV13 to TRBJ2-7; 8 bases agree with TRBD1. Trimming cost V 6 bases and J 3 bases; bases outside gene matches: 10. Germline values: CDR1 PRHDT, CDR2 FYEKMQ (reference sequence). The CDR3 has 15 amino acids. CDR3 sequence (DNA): TGTGCCAGCAGTTCGCCGACAGGGGAAGGCTACGAGCAGTACTTC. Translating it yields CASSSPTGEGYEQYF.